Listed below are T cell receptor beta chains from one sample, sequenced in a study of T cell responses to AZD1222 COVID-19 vaccine. The table came from immunoSEQ multiplex PCR; TCRdb's copy has only in-frame clones and leaves some out. Among roughly 150,000 clones, approximately 91% were seen once, and the ten largest hold around 1.2%. The sequencing used peripheral blood, collected 28 days after the second AZD1222 dose. These TCRs come from an adult who received the AZD1222 COVID-19 vaccine. Both conserved end residues are part of each CDR3. The D gene is left open where the match is weak. Size is stated for part of the rows, as once, few or many counts, or as a class when the clone is expanded.

j_call d_call v_call clone_size cdr3_nt cdr3_aa
TRBJ2-1 TRBD1 TRBV10-3 . TGTGCCATCAGTGACCCGACAGGGGGGGTTGAGCAGTTCTTC CAISDPTGGVEQFF
TRBJ2-5 . TRBV25-1 . TGTGCCAGCAGTGAAGGGGCACAAGAGACCCAGTACTTC CASSEGAQETQYF
TRBJ2-7 TRBD2 TRBV5-1 . TGCGCCAGCAGCTTGGCTAGCGGGGTTACCTACGAGCAGTACTTC CASSLASGVTYEQYF
TRBJ2-3 TRBD1 TRBV5-4 . TGTGCCAGCAGCCGGCCGGGACAGGGCGTGACAGATACGCAGTATTTT CASSRPGQGVTDTQYF
TRBJ1-2 . TRBV29-1 . TGCAGCGTTGAAGATCTTGTTATTCAGGGTCGGTATGGCTACACCTTC CSVEDLVIQGRYGYTF
TRBJ2-5 . TRBV6-2/TRBV6-3 . TGTGCCAGCAGTTTACCACAGGTTGGGGAGACCCAGTACTTC CASSLPQVGETQYF
TRBJ2-2 TRBD1 TRBV11-1 . TGTGCCAGCAGCTGGACAGGAAGGTTGAGCACCGGGGAGCTGTTTTTT CASSWTGRLSTGELFF
TRBJ2-1 TRBD1 TRBV25-1 . TGTGCCAGCAGTGAACGGACAGGGACCACCAGTGAGCAGTTCTTC CASSERTGTTSEQFF
TRBJ1-2 . TRBV27 . TGTGCCAGCAGTAACAGGGACCCAAACTATGGCTACACCTTC CASSNRDPNYGYTF
TRBJ1-2 . TRBV7-9 . TGTGCCAGCAGCTTAGGTGGAGCGACTTATGGCTACACCTTC CASSLGGATYGYTF
TRBJ2-5 TRBD1 TRBV14 once TGTGCCAGCAGCCCGAGGCAGGGGGCAGAGACCCAGTACTTC CASSPRQGAETQYF
TRBJ1-1 . TRBV7-3 . TGTGCCAGCAGCGTACAGGGATCGTACACTGAAGCTTTCTTT CASSVQGSYTEAFF
TRBJ2-1 . TRBV28 . TGTGCCAGCATAGGGTACAATGAGCAGTTCTTC CASIGYNEQFF
TRBJ1-1 TRBD1 TRBV19 once TGTGCCAGTAGTTCTACAGGGGGTCGCACTGAAGCTTTCTTT CASSSTGGRTEAFF
TRBJ1-5 . TRBV5-1 . TGCGCCAGCAGCTTGGAGGGACCCAATCAGCCCCAGCATTTT CASSLEGPNQPQHF
TRBJ2-1 . TRBV4-3 . TGCGCCAGCAGCCAAGTCGGACACCTAAGCTACAATGAGCAGTTCTTC CASSQVGHLSYNEQFF
TRBJ1-2 . TRBV27 . TGTGCCAGCAGTCCCCTGGGCCAGGTTAGTGGCTACACCTTC CASSPLGQVSGYTF
TRBJ1-3 TRBD1 TRBV5-1 . TGCGCCAGCAGGTGGACAGGGGACAATGGAAACACCATATATTTT CASRWTGDNGNTIYF
TRBJ1-1 . TRBV4-1 . TGCGCCAGCAGCCATAGGCAGGTTTGGAACACTGAAGCTTTCTTT CASSHRQVWNTEAFF
TRBJ1-6 TRBD1 TRBV7-7 . TGTGCTAGCAGTCCTCCTTGGGACAGGCCCTCACCCCTCCACTTT CASSPPWDRPSPLHF
TRBJ1-1 . TRBV6-5 . TGTGCCAGCAGAAAAATGACAGGTGAAGCTTTCTTT CASRKMTGEAFF
TRBJ1-4 TRBD1 TRBV5-4 . TGTGCCAGCAGCCCCCGACAGGGGGATGAAAAACTGTTTTTT CASSPRQGDEKLFF
TRBJ1-2 . TRBV28 . TGTGCCAGCGGGGAGATACTAATTAACTATGGCTACACCTTC CASGEILINYGYTF
TRBJ2-1 . TRBV6-5 . TGTGCCAGCAGGGGAGACAGGTACAATGAGCAGTTCTTC CASRGDRYNEQFF
TRBJ1-3 TRBD1 TRBV10-3 . TGTGCCATCAGTGAGGGGGACAGGGCCTCTGGAAACACCATATATTTT CAISEGDRASGNTIYF